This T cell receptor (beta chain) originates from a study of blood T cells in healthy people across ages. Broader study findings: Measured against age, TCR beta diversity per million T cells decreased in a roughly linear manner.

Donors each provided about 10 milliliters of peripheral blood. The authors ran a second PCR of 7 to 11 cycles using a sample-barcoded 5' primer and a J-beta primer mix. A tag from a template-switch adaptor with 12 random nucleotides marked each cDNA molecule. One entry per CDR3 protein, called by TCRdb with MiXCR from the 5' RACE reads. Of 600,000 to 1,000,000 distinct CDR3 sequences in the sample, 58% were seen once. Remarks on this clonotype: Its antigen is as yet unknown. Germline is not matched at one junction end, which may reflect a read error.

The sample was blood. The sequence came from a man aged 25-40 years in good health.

This chain's CDR3 is CASTRGTALNSEAFF. Written as DNA, the CDR3 is TGTGCCAGCACCCGTGGGACAGCCTTGAACTCTGAAGCTTTCTTT. This chain joins TRBV6-1 and TRBJ1-1, with 7 bases fitting TRBD1. The germline V gene has CDR1 MNHNS and CDR2 SASEGT. The CDR3 loop spans 15 amino acids.